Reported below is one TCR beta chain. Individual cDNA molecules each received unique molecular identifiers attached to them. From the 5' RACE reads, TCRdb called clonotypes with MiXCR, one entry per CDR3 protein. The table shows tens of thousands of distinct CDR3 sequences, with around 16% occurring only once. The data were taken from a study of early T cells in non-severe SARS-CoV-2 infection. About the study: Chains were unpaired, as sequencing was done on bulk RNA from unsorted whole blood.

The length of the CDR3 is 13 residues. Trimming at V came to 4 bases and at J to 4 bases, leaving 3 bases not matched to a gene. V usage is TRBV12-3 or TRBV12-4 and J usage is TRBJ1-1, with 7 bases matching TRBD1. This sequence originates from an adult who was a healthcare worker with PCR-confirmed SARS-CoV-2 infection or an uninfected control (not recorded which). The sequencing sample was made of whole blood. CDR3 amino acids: CASSSSGGTEAFF. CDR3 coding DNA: TGTGCCAGCAGTTCCTCAGGGGGCACTGAAGCTTTCTTT.